The 6 T cell receptor beta chains in this list originate from one sample, sequenced in a study of T cell repertoires in cytomegalovirus infection. A single record per CDR3 protein comes from TCRdb applying MiXCR to the reads. The data hold 450,000 to 650,000 distinct CDR3 sequences, with 26% observed a single time. The sequenced material came from PBMCs. Receptor source: a human donor in good health (CMV status not recorded). Some clones in this sample may be carry-over from other donors' samples.

This clonotype was found many times. This chain connects TRBV12-3 or TRBV12-4 to TRBJ2-3; D gene ambiguous. The CDR3 extends over 14 amino acids. Trimming stripped 6 bases from V and 0 bases from J, with 10 bases between. The CDR3 DNA sequence: TGTGCCAGCAGCTTTTCCGGGAGCACAGATACGCAGTATTTT. It codes for CASSFSGSTDTQYF.

This clonotype was recorded at least ten times. J is TRBJ2-5 and V is TRBV7-2, with 8 positions matching TRBD2. Per the germline V gene, CDR1 is SGHTA and CDR2 is FQGNSA. After removal of 6 bases from V and 4 bases from J, the junction contained 7 bases not matched to a gene. This CDR3 is 14 amino acids long. The CDR3 loop reads CASSPSGGRETQYF. Here the CDR3 DNA reads TGTGCCAGCAGTCCGAGCGGGGGCCGAGAGACCCAGTACTTC.

The rearrangement uses TRBV20-1 and TRBJ1-2, with unresolved D. There are 10 residues in the CDR3. V lost 5 bases and J 6 bases, leaving 7 bases between the germline ends. In germline, CDR1 is DFQATT, CDR2 SNEGSKA (reference sequence). CDR3 loop: CSALINGYTF. The CDR3 DNA is TGCAGTGCTCTAATAAATGGCTACACCTTC.

The table lists this clonotype with a few counts. The chain carries TRBV24-1 and TRBJ2-2; 8 bases are a match to TRBD2. Germline-derived CDR1 and CDR2 are KGHDR and SFDVKD. V trimming: 1 base; J trimming: 11 bases; junction bases outside the gene matches: 11. The CDR3 runs to 16 residues. The CDR3 spells CATSDFSLAGTQELFF. CDR3 nucleotide sequence: TGTGCCACCAGTGATTTCTCGTTAGCGGGGACACAAGAGCTGTTTTTT.

A few counts support this clonotype. J is TRBJ2-7 and V is TRBV6-1, with a weak D call TRBD1 (6 bases). There are 14 residues in the CDR3. Germline CDR1 reads MNHNS; CDR2 reads SASEGT. The V end was cut by 7 bases, the J end by 3 bases, with 16 bases between. The chain's CDR3 is CASTDWTEGYEQYV. Written as DNA, the CDR3 is TGTGCCAGCACTGATTGGACAGAGGGCTACGAGCAGTACGTC.

The CDR3 DNA follows: TGTGCCAGCAGCTTAGTTTTTGGACCGCAGTATTTT. Amino acid sequence: CASSLVFGPQYF. The rearrangement links TRBV7-2 to TRBJ2-3; D call uncertain. V was cut by 1 base and J by 10 bases, with 9 bases left in between. CDR1 SGHTA and CDR2 FQGNSA come from the germline V gene. This CDR3 has 12 residues.